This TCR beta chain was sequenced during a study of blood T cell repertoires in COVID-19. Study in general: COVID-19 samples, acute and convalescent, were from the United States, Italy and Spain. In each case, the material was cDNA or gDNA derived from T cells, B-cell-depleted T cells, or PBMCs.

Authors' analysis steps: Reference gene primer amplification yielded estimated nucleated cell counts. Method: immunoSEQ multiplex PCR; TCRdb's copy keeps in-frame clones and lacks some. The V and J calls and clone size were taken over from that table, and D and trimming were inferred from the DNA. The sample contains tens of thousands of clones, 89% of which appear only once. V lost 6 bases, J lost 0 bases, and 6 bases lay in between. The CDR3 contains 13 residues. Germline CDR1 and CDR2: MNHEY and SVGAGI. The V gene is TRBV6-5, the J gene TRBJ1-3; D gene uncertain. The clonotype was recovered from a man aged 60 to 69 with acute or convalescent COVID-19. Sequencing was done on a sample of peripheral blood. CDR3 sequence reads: CASRRNSGNTIYF. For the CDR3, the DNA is TGTGCCAGCAGGCGAAACTCTGGAAACACCATATATTTT.